Shown below are 17 T cell receptor beta chains from a single sample sequenced in a study of blood T cell repertoires in COVID-19. The table came from immunoSEQ multiplex PCR; TCRdb's copy has only in-frame clones and leaves some out. This table holds roughly 64,000 clones, more than 75% found once. Source material: peripheral blood. The receptors shown here come from a human donor in a cohort sampled during active COVID-19.

This rearrangement joins TRBV5-6 to TRBJ2-3; 8 positions match TRBD1. Trimming cost V 1 base and J 3 bases; bases outside gene matches: 1. The CDR3 length is 14 residues. CDR1 is SGHDT, CDR2 YYEEEE, per germline. CDR3 bases: TGTGCCAGCAGCTTGAGACAGGGGACAGATACGCAGTATTTT. Translated: CASSLRQGTDTQYF.

Here the CDR3 DNA reads TGTGCCAGCACCTCCGTTAAGGGGAATGGAGCTTTCTTT. It translates to CASTSVKGNGAFF. The chain couples TRBV3-1 (or the pseudogene TRBV3-2) to TRBJ1-1; TRBD1 is a possible D gene (5 bases). The CDR3 is made up of 13 amino acids. V lost 7 bases, J lost 10 bases, and 19 bases lay in between. Per the germline V gene, CDR1 is LGHDT and CDR2 is YNNKEL (reference sequence).

This chain links TRBV6-6 with TRBJ1-1, with D maybe TRBD1 (6 bases). Trimming removed 6 bases at V and 3 bases at J, with 8 bases between. This CDR3 contains 12 residues. The V gene's germline CDR1 is MNHNY and CDR2 SVGAGI (reference sequence). This CDR3 reads CASRPGDTEAFF. The CDR3 nucleotides read TGTGCCAGCAGACCAGGGGACACTGAAGCTTTCTTT.

This clone showed up just a few times. The chain links TRBV19 to TRBJ1-5; D is ambiguous. V lost 6 bases, J lost 2 bases, and 11 bases lay in between. The CDR3 runs 14 residues. CDR1 and CDR2 (germline): LNHDA, SQIVND (reference sequence). The CDR3 is CASRGDSGNQPQHF. The CDR3, as DNA: TGTGCCAGTAGGGGCGATTCGGGCAATCAGCCCCAGCATTTT.

The CDR3 DNA follows: TGTGCCAGCAGCTTATATGTGACAGTTAATGAAAAACTGTTTTTT. This sequence encodes CASSLYVTVNEKLFF. The genes are TRBV7-2 and TRBJ1-4; D possibly corresponds to TRBD1 (5 bases). CDR3 length equals 15 residues. Germline CDR1 reads SGHTA; CDR2 reads FQGNSA. Trimming shortened V by 2 bases and J by 4 bases, and 11 bases separated the two germline ends.

This clone was found a few times. The rearrangement uses TRBV27 and TRBJ2-2, with D perhaps TRBD2 (6 bases). Trimming left V 0 bases short and J 1 base short, with 15 bases between. Germline V gene lookup returns CDR1 MNHEY and CDR2 SMNVEV (reference sequence). The CDR3 spans 18 residues. The CDR3, as DNA: TGTGCCAGCAGTTTATCCGGGGGACTGACCCGGAACACCGGGGAGCTGTTTTTT. Translating gives CASSLSGGLTRNTGELFF.

The chain carries TRBV19 and TRBJ2-3, with TRBD1 identical over 7 bases. Germline loops: CDR1 LNHDA, CDR2 SQIVND (reference sequence). The V and J ends lost 6 bases and 3 bases, in that order; junction bases with no gene match: 6. CDR3 length: 14 residues. For the CDR3, the DNA is TGTGCCAGTAGGACCAGGGGGAAGACAGATACGCAGTATTTT. Its translation is CASRTRGKTDTQYF.

The chain is built from TRBV11-3 and TRBJ2-3; 8 bases match TRBD2. The CDR3 is 15 residues long. The V and J ends lost 5 bases and 2 bases, in that order; junction bases with no gene match: 6. The germline V gene encodes CDR1 SGHNT and CDR2 YENEEA. As DNA, the CDR3 is TGTGCCAGCAGCCCGGGCGGGGGGCCCACAGATACGCAGTATTTT. It is translated as CASSPGGGPTDTQYF.

The chain recombines TRBV6-4 with TRBJ2-3; D is perhaps TRBD1 (5 bases). The V end lost 6 bases, the J end lost 4 bases, and 11 bases lay between the germline ends. From germline, CDR1 is MRHNA and CDR2 SNTAGT. The CDR3 runs to 13 residues. CDR3 bases: TGTGCCAGCAGGGAGCAGGGCTCAGATACGCAGTATTTT. This gives the protein CASREQGSDTQYF.

This sequence joins TRBV3-1 (or the pseudogene TRBV3-2) and TRBJ1-2, with TRBD1 matching 7 bases. CDR1 is LGHDT and CDR2 is YNNKEL in the germline V gene (reference sequence). The CDR3 spans 15 residues. With V trimmed by 0 bases and J by 7 bases, 8 bases remained unmatched. The DNA for the CDR3 is TGTGCCAGCAGCCAAGATTTAGGCAGGGGGGTTGGCTACACCTTC. This sequence encodes CASSQDLGRGVGYTF.

This chain uses TRBV5-6 with TRBJ1-2, with unresolved D. Germline V lookup: CDR1 SGHDT, CDR2 YYEEEE. The CDR3 has 14 residues. The V end was cut by 1 base, the J end by 2 bases, with 9 bases between. The DNA of the CDR3 is TGTGCCAGCAGCTTGTTTACAGCCAACTATGGCTACACCTTC. Its protein product is CASSLFTANYGYTF.

The chain links TRBV5-4 to TRBJ2-3; 14 bases match TRBD2. This CDR3 comprises 16 residues. Germline values: CDR1 SGHNT, CDR2 YYREEE (reference sequence). V shed 4 bases and J 1 base; nucleotides not matched to a gene: 2. CDR3 amino acids: CASSGTSGGRTDTQYF. The CDR3 DNA reads TGTGCCAGCAGCGGGACTAGCGGGGGACGCACAGATACGCAGTATTTT.

The V and J genes are TRBV12-5 and TRBJ1-3; perhaps TRBD1 as D (6 bases). V was clipped by 3 bases and J by 15 bases, with 12 bases between them. Germline CDR1 and CDR2: LGHNT and FRNRAP. The CDR3 has 11 residues. CDR3 DNA sequence: TGTGCTAGTGGTTTACAGGGCCGTAGATATTTT. Protein product: CASGLQGRRYF.

DNA of the CDR3: TGTGCCAGCAGTTACGTTTACGGGGGGCTCAACGAGCAGTACTTC. It translates to CASSYVYGGLNEQYF. This sequence joins TRBV6-2 or TRBV6-3 and TRBJ2-7, with a weak D call TRBD2 (7 bases). CDR1 and CDR2 from the germline V gene are MNHEY and SVGEGT. Trimming took 2 bases from V and 5 from J, leaving 16 bases between them. The CDR3 extends over 15 amino acids.

As DNA, the CDR3 is TGTGCCACCAGCAGAGATCCCCAGGGTAACACTGAAGCTTTCTTT. It codes for CATSRDPQGNTEAFF. This chain uses TRBV15 with TRBJ1-1, with a possible D match to TRBD1 (5 bases). CDR3 size: 15 residues. V was cut by 0 bases and J by 2 bases, with 10 bases left in between. Germline CDR1 reads LNHNV; CDR2 reads YYDKDF (reference sequence).

This chain uses TRBV27 with TRBJ2-3, with a weak D call TRBD1 (5 bases). Germline V gives CDR1 MNHEY, CDR2 SMNVEV (reference sequence). The V gene lost 0 bases and the J gene lost 7 bases, with 14 bases spanning the gap. The CDR3 is 15 residues long. CDR3 sequence reads: CASSLSQQEFNTQYF. CDR3 nucleotides: TGTGCCAGCAGTTTATCGCAACAGGAATTCAATACGCAGTATTTT.

This chain connects TRBV5-1 to TRBJ1-1, with D unresolved. This CDR3 has 13 amino acids. V shed 1 base and J shed 9 bases, with 13 bases lying between them. Germline V gene data show CDR1 as SGHRS and CDR2 as YFSETQ. In DNA form, the CDR3 reads TGCGCCAGCAGCTTGAGCTCGGGAGGTCAAGCTTTCTTT. Protein product: CASSLSSGGQAFF.